This entry lists 5 T cell receptor beta chains sequenced from one sample in a study of control samples from healthy donors and cancer patients. The data were produced by immunoSEQ multiplex PCR, yet TCRdb's version contains in-frame clones alone and is incomplete. The sample lists over 200,000 clones, approximately 80% occurring once. Input material: PBMCs. These receptors were collected from an older woman with lung cancer.

The chain joins TRBV3-1 (or the pseudogene TRBV3-2) to TRBJ1-1; no clear D gene. The CDR3 consists of 14 residues. V was trimmed by 2 bases and J by 7 bases, leaving 14 bases between them. Germline V gene sequence: CDR1 LGHDT, CDR2 YNNKEL (reference sequence). The chain's CDR3 is CASSQLASRGEAFF. CDR3 bases: TGTGCCAGCAGCCAATTGGCCTCCCGGGGTGAAGCTTTCTTT.

The J gene is TRBJ2-1, the V gene TRBV7-2, with D uncertain. Deletions cut 1 base from V and 0 bases from J, with 7 bases between. Germline assignment: CDR1 SGHTA and CDR2 FQGNSA. The CDR3 sequence is 15 residues long. CDR3 protein: CASSLGVSSYNEQFF. CDR3 nucleotides: TGTGCCAGCAGCTTAGGCGTTAGCTCCTACAATGAGCAGTTCTTC.

The rearrangement joins TRBV2 to TRBJ1-5; perhaps TRBD1 as D (6 bases). Trimming took off 4 bases at V and 8 bases at J, with 15 bases between the two ends. In germline, CDR1 is SNHLY, CDR2 FYNNEI. The CDR3 sequence is 14 residues long. The CDR3 loop is CASSAQGLTEPQHF. The CDR3, as DNA: TGTGCCAGCAGTGCTCAGGGGCTCACGGAGCCCCAGCATTTT.

The chain has TRBV11-3 and TRBJ2-1; D perhaps matches TRBD1 (6 bases). Germline V lookup: CDR1 SGHNT, CDR2 YENEEA. The length of the CDR3 is 13 residues. V lost 4 bases to trimming and J lost 15 bases, with 19 bases between them. The CDR3 is CASSSTTGQNPFF. In DNA, the CDR3 is TGTGCCAGCAGCTCGACGACTGGACAGAATCCGTTCTTC. Filled out from reference TRBV11-3 and TRBJ2-1, the complete variable domain reads EAGVVQSPRYKIIEKKQPVAFWCNPISGHNTLYWYLQNLGQGPELLIRYENEEAVDDSQLPKDRFSAERLKGVDSTLKIQPAELGDSAVYLCASSSTTGQNPFFGPGTRLTVL.

J is TRBJ1-1 and V is TRBV5-1; the match to TRBD1 covers 8 bases. V was pared by 4 bases and J by 3 bases, with 5 bases of the junction left unmatched. CDR3 length: 14 amino acids. Germline lookup yields CDR1 SGHRS and CDR2 YFSETQ. The CDR3 region is CASSLDRADTEAFF. CDR3 nucleotide sequence: TGCGCCAGCAGCCTGGACAGGGCCGACACTGAAGCTTTCTTT.